Presented here are 14 T cell receptor beta chains from one specimen sequenced in a study of molecular identifiers for immune sequencing clone quantification. From the PCR reads, TCRdb called clonotypes with MiXCR, one entry per CDR3 protein. The sample contains some 320,000 distinct CDR3 sequences, roughly a fifth of which appear only once. The sample comprised naive CD8+ T cells from blood, with Jurkat cell RNA spiked in. The subset: FACS-sorted CD8+CD4-CCR7+CD45RA+ naive T cells. The receptors derive from a human donor in good health. Some libraries in this study had Jurkat cell RNA spiked in.

This clonotype showed up many times. This chain links TRBV6-2 or TRBV6-3 with TRBJ1-6, with D possibly being TRBD1 (5 bases). V shed 0 bases and J shed 7 bases, with 13 bases lying between them. There are 16 residues in the CDR3. Germline V gives CDR1 MNHEY, CDR2 SVGEGT. DNA of the CDR3: TGTGCCAGCAGTTACTCGATCCGGGGGAGCAATTCACCCCTCCACTTT. It specifies CASSYSIRGSNSPLHF.

This clonotype appeared many times. V and J are TRBV6-5 and TRBJ2-7; possibly TRBD1 for D (6 bases). V was shortened by 0 bases and J by 4 bases, with 13 bases between the two germline ends. Germline lookup yields CDR1 MNHEY and CDR2 SVGAGI. This CDR3 has 15 residues. This chain's CDR3 is CASSYSKGTGYEQYF. DNA for the CDR3: TGTGCCAGCAGTTACTCGAAAGGTACAGGGTACGAGCAGTACTTC.

In this sample, this clonotype turned up many times. The chain uses TRBV7-2 and TRBJ2-3; TRBD2 matches 7 bases. Germline V lookup: CDR1 SGHTA, CDR2 FQGNSA. The CDR3 extends over 15 amino acids. V lost 4 bases to trimming and J lost 3 bases; unmatched junction nucleotides: 7. CDR3 protein: CASSSQRDFTDTQYF. The CDR3 coding sequence is TGTGCCAGCAGCTCTCAGCGGGACTTTACAGATACGCAGTATTTT.

This clonotype turned up a few times. The rearrangement joins TRBV27 to TRBJ1-2; a possible D gene is TRBD1 (5 bases). The germline gives CDR1 MNHEY, CDR2 SMNVEV (reference sequence). Trimming left V 4 bases short and J 3 bases short, with 18 bases between. The CDR3 is made up of 16 amino acids. CDR3 region: CASSSLSRALDYGYTF. The CDR3 DNA is TGTGCCAGCAGTTCTTTGTCCAGGGCGTTAGACTATGGCTACACCTTC.

About this clonotype itself: A much larger clone lies a single base off, so this may be a read error. In nucleotides, the CDR3 is TGCAGCGTTGAAGAAAGAGGGGCTAGCACATATACGCAGTATTTT. Protein: CSVEERGASTYTQYF. The chain uses TRBV29-1 and TRBJ2-3, with D perhaps matching TRBD1 or TRBD2 (5 bases each). CDR3 length: 15 residues. Germline CDR1 is SQVTM and CDR2 is ANQGSEA.

At least ten counts were recorded for this clonotype. CDR3: CSVREGTYTEAFF. The DNA of the CDR3 is TGCAGCGTTCGAGAGGGGACCTACACTGAAGCTTTCTTT. The gene calls are TRBV29-1 and TRBJ1-1; D possibly corresponds to TRBD1 (5 bases). This CDR3 is built from 13 residues. V lost 5 bases, J lost 3 bases, and 13 bases lay in between. The V gene's germline CDR1 is SQVTM and CDR2 ANQGSEA.

In the case of this clonotype: This may be a read error: a much more frequent sequence differs by one nucleotide. This rearrangement joins TRBV7-9 to TRBJ2-1; D call uncertain. The CDR3 is 16 amino acids. The germline gives CDR1 SEHNR, CDR2 FQNEAQ (reference sequence). The CDR3 coding sequence is TGTGCCAGCAGCTTAAAAGTGCTGAGCTCCTACAATGAGCAGTCCTTC. As protein: CASSLKVLSSYNEQSF. The variable domain in full, with the rest retrieved from reference TRBV7-9 and TRBJ2-1, is DTGVSQNPRHKITKRGQNVTFRCDPISEHNRLYWYRQTLGQGPEFLTYFQNEAQLEKSRLLSDRFSAERPKGSFSTLEIQRTEQGDSAMYLCASSLKVLSSYNEQSFGPGTRLTVL.

In this sample, this clonotype turned up a few times. Since a much larger clone is just one base distant, this may be a read error. This sequence joins TRBV5-1 and TRBJ2-3, with 10 bases matching TRBD1. CDR1 and CDR2 from the germline V gene are SGHRS and YFSETQ. This CDR3 is built from 15 residues. CDR3 DNA sequence: TGCGCCAGCAGCGCATACGGACAGGGGGAAGATACGCAGTGTTTT. Translation: CASSAYGQGEDTQCF.

CDR3 residues: CASSQVGGTSYEQYF. CDR3 DNA: TGTGCCAGCAGCCAAGTCGGGGGTACCTCCTACGAGCAGTACTTC. This chain uses TRBV4-2 with TRBJ2-7; possibly TRBD2 for D (6 bases). This CDR3 has 15 residues. V was clipped by 1 base and J by 0 bases, with 10 bases between them. Germline V gives CDR1 LGHNA, CDR2 YNFKEQ.

This clonotype was counted many times. V and J are TRBV4-3 and TRBJ1-5; D remains unclear. Germline CDR1 LGHNA, CDR2 YSLEER. This CDR3 has 15 residues. Deletions cut 0 bases from V and 7 bases from J, with 13 bases between. CDR3 DNA sequence: TGCGCCAGCAGCCAAGACCTACCCCCCGGGCAGCCCCAGCATTTT. Translated: CASSQDLPPGQPQHF.

This clonotype appeared many times. The J gene is TRBJ2-5, the V gene TRBV19, with 8 bases fitting TRBD1. The CDR3 runs 14 residues. Germline V CDR1 and CDR2: LNHDA, SQIVND (reference sequence). V was pared by 5 bases and J by 4 bases, with 6 bases of the junction left unmatched. The DNA of the CDR3 is TGTGCCAGTAGTCCGTGGGACAGGCCAGAGACCCAGTACTTC. This translates into CASSPWDRPETQYF.

This clonotype appeared many times. The chain recombines TRBV2 with TRBJ2-5, with D possibly being TRBD1 (5 bases). The V gene lost 4 bases and the J gene lost 1 base, with 7 bases spanning the gap. CDR1 SNHLY and CDR2 FYNNEI come from the germline V gene. CDR3 length: 13 amino acids. The chain's CDR3 is CASSAQGQETQYF. In DNA form, the CDR3 reads TGTGCCAGCAGTGCGCAGGGCCAAGAGACCCAGTACTTC.

With respect to this clonotype: A much larger clone differs by one base, so this may be a read error. The rearrangement links TRBV6-5 to TRBJ2-7; 14 bases align to TRBD2. The CDR3 totals 16 residues. Germline-derived CDR1 and CDR2 are MNHEY and SVGAGI. CDR3 sequence (DNA): TGTGCCAGCAGCAAGGGACTAGCGGGAGCTACGTACGGGCAGTACTTC. Translation gives CASSKGLAGATYGQYF.

The chain couples TRBV27 to TRBJ1-2; D call uncertain. V was trimmed by 1 base and J by 8 bases, leaving 11 bases between them. Germline CDR1 and CDR2: MNHEY and SMNVEV (reference sequence). The CDR3 has 13 residues. The CDR3 DNA is TGTGCCAGCAGTTTATTTCCGGAGCGCGGCTACACCTTC. This sequence encodes CASSLFPERGYTF.